Given below is one TCR beta chain in context. The antigen is not known. There were no patients who had received any treatment before thyroid surgery. The source of the sample is a study of metastatic and nonmetastatic thyroid tumors. At the level of the study: Repertoire comparisons spanned blood and tumor or nodule tissue from malignant and benign thyroid patients. Findings and caveats of the study: The reported finding was significantly higher TCR beta diversity in malignant thyroid tumors relative to benign nodules, in blood and tumor.

Original processing notes: It was from CDR3 differences across clinicopathological groups that a distant-metastasis classifier for papillary thyroid cancer was built. TCRdb re-analyzed the PCR reads through MiXCR. The V and J calls here are based on TCRdb, not the publication. The repertoire consists of 25,000 to 35,000 clones, with about 17% occurring once and the leading ten covering approximately 5%. Trimming stripped 1 base from V and 5 bases from J, with 12 bases between. This CDR3 is built from 14 residues. Germline values: CDR1 LGHDT, CDR2 YNNKEL (reference sequence). The receptor was derived from a female donor with papillary thyroid cancer or a benign thyroid nodule (not recorded which). Some clones in this sample may be carry-over from other donors' samples. Sequenced material: blood. This chain uses TRBV3-1 with TRBJ2-7; possible D gene TRBD2, 6 bases. CDR3 protein: CASSQGDGRDEQYF. The CDR3 DNA follows: TGTGCCAGCAGCCAAGGCGACGGGAGAGACGAGCAGTACTTC.